This entry lists 25 T cell receptor beta chains sequenced from one sample in a study of blood T cell repertoires in COVID-19. Measured with immunoSEQ multiplex PCR; TCRdb has only the in-frame clones, and not every one. Of some 170,000 clones listed, roughly 81% are singletons. The sample consisted of peripheral blood. Receptors were obtained from a woman between 40 and 50 years old with COVID-19, enrolled during active disease.

The chain links TRBV6-5 to TRBJ1-1, with no clear D. This CDR3 contains 15 residues. Trimming removed 2 bases from V and 4 bases from J, with 14 bases in between. Germline V gives CDR1 MNHEY, CDR2 SVGAGI. CDR3 DNA sequence: TGTGCCAGCAGTTACGCCTTTGGGGAGGGCACTGAAGCTTTCTTT. The encoded protein is CASSYAFGEGTEAFF.

The chain is built from TRBV29-1 and TRBJ2-1; unclear D gene. The CDR3 has 15 residues. The V gene's germline CDR1 is SQVTM and CDR2 ANQGSEA. The V gene lost 4 bases and the J gene lost 0 bases, with 13 bases spanning the gap. The CDR3 protein is CSVVVFESSYNEQFF. The CDR3 DNA reads TGCAGCGTTGTAGTCTTTGAGAGCTCCTACAATGAGCAGTTCTTC.

V and J are TRBV27 and TRBJ1-1; D remains ambiguous. This CDR3 spans 13 amino acids. Trimming cost V 3 bases and J 7 bases, with 12 bases left between them. Germline values: CDR1 MNHEY, CDR2 SMNVEV (reference sequence). CDR3 loop: CASSFKSSSEAFF. The CDR3 region has the DNA TGTGCCAGCAGTTTTAAGTCTTCGAGTGAAGCTTTCTTT.

The rearrangement uses TRBV7-2 and TRBJ2-7, with 7 bases matching TRBD2. CDR1 and CDR2 from the germline V gene are SGHTA and FQGNSA. This CDR3 is 14 amino acids long. V was clipped by 5 bases and J by 5 bases; unmatched bases: 9. Here the CDR3 reads CASSQDSGANEQYF. DNA of the CDR3: TGTGCCAGCAGCCAAGACAGCGGGGCCAACGAGCAGTACTTC.

This clone was observed once. CDR3 nucleotide sequence: TGTGCCACCCGAGGGGGAGGGGCCGGGGAGCTGTTTTTT. It yields the protein CATRGGGAGELFF. The V call is TRBV6-5, the J call TRBJ2-2, with a weak D call TRBD2 (7 bases). CDR1 and CDR2 from the germline V gene are MNHEY and SVGAGI. This CDR3 has 13 residues. V was clipped by 10 bases and J by 6 bases, with 15 bases between them.

The chain employs TRBV10-3 and TRBJ2-1; D not resolved. Per germline, CDR1 ENHRY and CDR2 SYGVKD. Trimming removed 0 bases from V and 7 bases from J, with 4 bases in between. The CDR3 has 12 amino acids. The CDR3 DNA sequence: TGTGCCATCAGTGAGTCCCGGAATGAGCAGTTCTTC. It is translated as CAISESRNEQFF.

This chain joins TRBV7-9 and TRBJ1-2; no definite D call. Between the trimmed V and J ends, which lost 1 base and 12 bases, there was a span of 12 bases. The germline CDR1 and CDR2 sequences are SEHNR and FQNEAQ (reference sequence). This CDR3 contains 12 residues. The CDR3 DNA reads as TGTGCCAGCAGCTTAGATTGGTACGGTGACACCTTC. Its translation: CASSLDWYGDTF.

This rearrangement joins TRBV11-1 to TRBJ1-2, with TRBD1 as a possible D gene (6 bases). Per germline, CDR1 SGHAT and CDR2 FQDESV (reference sequence). The CDR3 runs 16 residues. The V and J ends lost 8 bases and 4 bases respectively, with 23 bases between them. CDR3 amino acids: CASQDARTGKLYGYTF. The CDR3 coding sequence is TGTGCCAGCCAGGACGCGAGAACAGGGAAGCTCTATGGCTACACCTTC.

For the CDR3, the DNA is TGTGCCAGCAGCCCTGGGACAGCTGGAAACACCATATATTTT. Translation gives CASSPGTAGNTIYF. This sequence joins TRBV7-9 and TRBJ1-3; 7 bases are a match to TRBD1. V trimming: 5 bases; J trimming: 2 bases; junction bases outside the gene matches: 3. CDR3 length: 14 amino acids. Germline CDR1 is SEHNR and CDR2 is FQNEAQ (reference sequence).

This clone was picked up one time. This rearrangement joins TRBV6-5 to TRBJ2-7; 7 bases fit TRBD1. This CDR3 has 15 residues. Germline CDR1 is MNHEY and CDR2 is SVGAGI. V shed 5 bases, J shed 2 bases, and the junction held 9 bases outside the gene matches. CDR3 sequence (DNA): TGTGCCAGCAGTACCCTCGGGGACAGAACCTACGAGCAGTACTTC. It translates to CASSTLGDRTYEQYF.

The chain joins TRBV5-4 to TRBJ2-5; 15 nucleotides match TRBD2. CDR1 is SGHNT and CDR2 is YYREEE in the germline V gene (reference sequence). J was trimmed by 5 bases and V by 3 bases; bases with no gene match: 8. The CDR3 is made up of 17 amino acids. The CDR3 is CASSWGLAGGGGETQYF. CDR3 sequence (DNA): TGTGCCAGCAGCTGGGGACTAGCGGGGGGAGGAGGGGAGACCCAGTACTTC. Combining the CDR3 with reference TRBV5-4 and TRBJ2-5 gives the whole variable domain ETGVTQSPTHLIKTRGQQVTLRCSSQSGHNTVSWYQQALGQGPQFIFQYYREEENGRGNFPPRFSGLQFPNYSSELNVNALELDDSALYLCASSWGLAGGGGETQYFGPGTRLLVL.

The chain uses TRBV5-1 and TRBJ2-3, with D tentatively TRBD2 (6 bases). The V and J ends lost 0 bases and 10 bases respectively, with 12 bases between them. The CDR3 consists of 13 residues. The germline CDR1 and CDR2 sequences are SGHRS and YFSETQ. This CDR3 is CASSLVRDHAQYF. In DNA, the CDR3 is TGCGCCAGCAGCTTGGTGCGGGACCACGCGCAGTATTTT.

The V and J genes are TRBV2 and TRBJ2-5; 8 nucleotides match TRBD2. CDR1 is SNHLY, CDR2 FYNNEI, per germline. J lost 3 bases, V lost 8 bases, and 8 bases had no gene match. The CDR3 runs 14 residues. CDR3 coding DNA: TGTGCCAGCGGTATTCGGGGGGGGGAAGAGACCCAGTACTTC. Residues: CASGIRGGEETQYF.

The sample holds many counts of this clone. The chain couples TRBV28 to TRBJ1-5; possibly TRBD1 for D (6 bases). The CDR3 loop spans 12 amino acids. Germline CDR1 is MDHEN and CDR2 is SYDVKM. Trimming cost V 6 bases and J 6 bases, with 9 bases left between them. CDR3 nucleotides: TGTGCCAGCAGCAGGGGATCTCAGCCCCAGCATTTT. Its translation: CASSRGSQPQHF.

This clone has just one count. CDR3 in DNA: TGCGCCAGCAGCTTGCGGGGTGGAAGCACAGATACGCAGTATTTT. Amino acid sequence: CASSLRGGSTDTQYF. The gene calls are TRBV5-1 and TRBJ2-3; D possibly corresponds to TRBD2 (5 bases). Looked up from germline, CDR1 is SGHRS and CDR2 is YFSETQ. The V gene lost 1 base and the J gene lost 0 bases, with 9 bases spanning the gap. The CDR3 covers 15 residues.

The chain joins TRBV5-5 to TRBJ1-3; TRBD1 aligns across 9 bases. Germline V gives CDR1 SGHKS, CDR2 YYEKEE (reference sequence). The length of the CDR3 is 18 residues. Trimming took 4 bases from V and 0 from J; bases not matched to a gene: 11. The CDR3, as DNA: TGTGCCAGCAGCGCCACCGACAGGGGGGGACCCTCTGGAAACACCATATATTTT. It is translated as CASSATDRGGPSGNTIYF.

This chain uses TRBV11-1 with TRBJ2-2, with D perhaps TRBD1 (6 bases). Deletions cut 1 base from V and 3 bases from J, with 9 bases between. This CDR3 contains 15 residues. Germline CDR1 SGHAT, CDR2 FQDESV (reference sequence). The chain's CDR3 is CASSLGGLDTGELFF. CDR3 nucleotides: TGTGCCAGCAGCTTAGGGGGGCTGGACACCGGGGAGCTGTTTTTT.

This sequence joins TRBV4-1 and TRBJ2-1; TRBD2 matches at 13 bases. In germline, CDR1 is MGHRA, CDR2 YSYEKL. V was pared by 1 base and J by 8 bases, with 5 bases of the junction left unmatched. The CDR3 length is 16 residues. The CDR3 bases are TGCGCCAGCAGCCAAGCTTTGGGACTAGCGGGATATGAGCAGTTCTTC. This codes for CASSQALGLAGYEQFF.

The V gene is TRBV6-5, the J gene TRBJ2-5; TRBD2 matches 7 bases. With V trimmed by 7 bases and J by 4 bases, 9 bases remained unmatched. This CDR3 has 14 amino acids. Germline values: CDR1 MNHEY, CDR2 SVGAGI. The CDR3, as DNA: TGTGCCAGCAAGCGGGACGCGGGGAGAGAGACCCAGTACTTC. Amino acids: CASKRDAGRETQYF.

The chain couples TRBV5-1 to TRBJ2-7; D gene ambiguous. Germline V gives CDR1 SGHRS, CDR2 YFSETQ. Trimming left V 1 base short and J 7 bases short, with 12 bases between. CDR3 size: 13 residues. CDR3 sequence: CASSLSATREQYF. CDR3 DNA sequence: TGCGCCAGCAGCTTGTCGGCGACTCGAGAGCAGTACTTC.

The genes are TRBV28 and TRBJ2-3, with 16 bases matching TRBD2. V shed 6 bases, J shed 11 bases, and the junction held 14 bases outside the gene matches. Germline values: CDR1 MDHEN, CDR2 SYDVKM. The CDR3 loop spans 17 amino acids. CDR3: CASRQAGTSGRAGGQYF. CDR3 DNA sequence: TGTGCCAGCAGACAAGCCGGGACTAGCGGGAGGGCCGGGGGGCAGTATTTT.

This clone was seen a single time. The chain joins TRBV6-2 or TRBV6-3 to TRBJ2-3, with 10 positions matching TRBD1. This CDR3 has 16 residues. Germline CDR1 reads MNHEY; CDR2 reads SVGEGT. V was clipped by 5 bases and J by 3 bases; unmatched bases: 8. Here the CDR3 DNA reads TGTGCCAGCAGTGCGCGGGACAGGGGCTATACAGATACGCAGTATTTT. Its translation is CASSARDRGYTDTQYF.

Points on this clone: One end of the junction varies from germline; a read error may be responsible. The chain has TRBV7-7 and TRBJ2-2; the match to TRBD2 covers 8 bases. The CDR3 has 15 residues. Germline assignment: CDR1 SSHAT and CDR2 FNYEAQ (reference sequence). CDR3 sequence: CASRPGTSGTGELFF. In DNA, the CDR3 is TGTGCTAGCAGACCAGGGACTAGTGGAACCGGGGAGCTGTTTTTT. Full variable domain (missing parts from reference TRBV7-7 and TRBJ2-2): GAGVSQSPRYKVTKRGQDVTLRCDPISSHATLYWYQQALGQGPEFLTYFNYEAQPDKSGLPSDRFSAERPEGSISTLTIQRTEQRDSAMYRCASRPGTSGTGELFFGEGSRLTVL.

The J gene is TRBJ2-1, the V gene TRBV3-1 (or the pseudogene TRBV3-2); 7 nucleotides line up with TRBD2. The CDR3 has 15 residues. Trimming cost V 4 bases and J 4 bases; bases outside gene matches: 7. Germline V gene lookup returns CDR1 LGHDT and CDR2 YNNKEL (reference sequence). The CDR3 nucleotides read TGTGCCAGCAGCCCCAGCGGGACCGATTACAATGAGCAGTTCTTC. Encoded protein: CASSPSGTDYNEQFF.

This clone was seen a few times. J is TRBJ1-2 and V is TRBV3-1 (or the pseudogene TRBV3-2); D is uncertain. CDR3 length equals 12 residues. V shed 2 bases and J shed 7 bases, with 8 bases lying between them. Germline V gene sequence: CDR1 LGHDT, CDR2 YNNKEL (reference sequence). CDR3 in DNA: TGTGCCAGCAGCCAATTGAGTAGTGGCTACACCTTC. This translates into CASSQLSSGYTF.